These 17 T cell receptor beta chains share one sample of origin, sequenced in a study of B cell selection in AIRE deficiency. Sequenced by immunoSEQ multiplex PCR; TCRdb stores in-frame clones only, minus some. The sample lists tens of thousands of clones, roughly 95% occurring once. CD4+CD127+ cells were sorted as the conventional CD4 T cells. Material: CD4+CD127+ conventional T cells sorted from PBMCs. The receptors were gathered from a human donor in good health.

The CDR3: CASSLDTNTEAFF. In DNA, the CDR3 is TGTGCCAGCAGCCTAGACACAAACACTGAAGCTTTCTTT. The V and J genes are TRBV7-3 and TRBJ1-1, with D unclear. Between the trimmed V and J ends, which lost 5 bases and 2 bases, there was a span of 9 bases. This CDR3 spans 13 amino acids. Germline CDR1 reads SGHTA; CDR2 reads FQGTGA.

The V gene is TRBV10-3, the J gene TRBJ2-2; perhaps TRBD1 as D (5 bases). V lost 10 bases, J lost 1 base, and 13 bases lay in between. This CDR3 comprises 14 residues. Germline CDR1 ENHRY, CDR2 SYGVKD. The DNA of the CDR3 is TGTGCCAGCAGGATCAGGGTGAACACCGGGGAGCTGTTTTTT. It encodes CASRIRVNTGELFF.

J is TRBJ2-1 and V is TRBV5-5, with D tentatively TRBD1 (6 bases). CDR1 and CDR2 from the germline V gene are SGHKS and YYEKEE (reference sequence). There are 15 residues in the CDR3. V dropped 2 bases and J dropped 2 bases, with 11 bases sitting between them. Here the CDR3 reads CASSLGTTTYNEQFF. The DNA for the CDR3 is TGTGCCAGCAGCTTAGGGACAACAACCTACAATGAGCAGTTCTTC.

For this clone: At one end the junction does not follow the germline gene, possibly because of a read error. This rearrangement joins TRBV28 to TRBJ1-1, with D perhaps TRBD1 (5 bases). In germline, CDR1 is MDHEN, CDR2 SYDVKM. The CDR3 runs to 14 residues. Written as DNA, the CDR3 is TGTGCCAGCACTTTAGGGGTTTTCTTCGCTGAAGCTTTCTTT. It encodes CASTLGVFFAEAFF. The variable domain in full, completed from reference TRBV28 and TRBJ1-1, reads DVKVTQSSRYLVKRTGEKVFLECVQDMDHENMFWYRQDPGLGLRLIYFSYDVKMKEKGDIPEGYSVSREKKERFSLILESASTNQTSMYLCASTLGVFFAEAFFGQGTRLTVV.

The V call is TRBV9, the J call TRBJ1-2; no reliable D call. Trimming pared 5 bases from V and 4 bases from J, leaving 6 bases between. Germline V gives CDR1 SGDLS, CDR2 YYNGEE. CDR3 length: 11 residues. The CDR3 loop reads CASSNGYGYTF. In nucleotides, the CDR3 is TGTGCCAGCAGTAATGGCTATGGCTACACCTTC.

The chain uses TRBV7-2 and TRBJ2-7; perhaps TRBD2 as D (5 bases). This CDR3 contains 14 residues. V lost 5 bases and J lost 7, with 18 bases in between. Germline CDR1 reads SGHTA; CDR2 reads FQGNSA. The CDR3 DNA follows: TGTGCCAGCAGCCATAACCCCACTACGGGAGAGCAGTACTTC. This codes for CASSHNPTTGEQYF.

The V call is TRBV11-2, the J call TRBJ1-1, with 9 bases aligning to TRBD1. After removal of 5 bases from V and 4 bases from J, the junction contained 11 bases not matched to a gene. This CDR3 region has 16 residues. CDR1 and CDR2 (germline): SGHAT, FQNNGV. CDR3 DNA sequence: TGTGCCAGCAGCCCACAGGGGGCGTATGGTGGCACTGAAGCTTTCTTT. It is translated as CASSPQGAYGGTEAFF. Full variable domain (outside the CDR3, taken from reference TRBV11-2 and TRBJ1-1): EAGVAQSPRYKIIEKRQSVAFWCNPISGHATLYWYQQILGQGPKLLIQFQNNGVVDDSQLPKDRFSAERLKGVDSTLKIQPAKLEDSAVYLCASSPQGAYGGTEAFFGQGTRLTVV.

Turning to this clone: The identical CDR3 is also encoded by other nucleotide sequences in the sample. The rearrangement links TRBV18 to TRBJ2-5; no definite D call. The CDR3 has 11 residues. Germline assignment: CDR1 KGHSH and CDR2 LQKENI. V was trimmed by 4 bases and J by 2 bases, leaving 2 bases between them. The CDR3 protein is CASSLQETQYF. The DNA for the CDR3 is TGTGCCAGCTCACTTCAAGAGACCCAGTACTTC.

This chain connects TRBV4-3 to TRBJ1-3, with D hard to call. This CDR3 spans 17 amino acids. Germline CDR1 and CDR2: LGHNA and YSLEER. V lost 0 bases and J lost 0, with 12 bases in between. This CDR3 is CASSQDRSDFSGNTIYF. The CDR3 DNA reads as TGCGCCAGCAGCCAAGATCGATCCGATTTCTCTGGAAACACCATATATTTT.

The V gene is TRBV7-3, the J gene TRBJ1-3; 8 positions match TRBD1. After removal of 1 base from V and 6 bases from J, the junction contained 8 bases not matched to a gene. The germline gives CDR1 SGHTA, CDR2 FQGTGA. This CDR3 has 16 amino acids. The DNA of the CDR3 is TGTGCCAGCAGCTTAATCGTCGGACAGGGAAAAAACACCATATATTTT. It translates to CASSLIVGQGKNTIYF.

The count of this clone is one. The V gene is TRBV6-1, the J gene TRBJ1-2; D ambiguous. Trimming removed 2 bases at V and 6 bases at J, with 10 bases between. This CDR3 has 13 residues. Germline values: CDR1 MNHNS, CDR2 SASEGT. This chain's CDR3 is CASSEYQENGYTF. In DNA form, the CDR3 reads TGTGCCAGCAGTGAATACCAGGAAAATGGCTACACCTTC.

The CDR3 is CASSISGKTNTGELFF. CDR3 bases: TGTGCCAGTAGTATATCCGGGAAAACTAACACCGGGGAGCTGTTTTTT. The chain combines TRBV19 with TRBJ2-2, with D possibly TRBD2 on 5 matching bases. Per the germline V gene, CDR1 is LNHDA and CDR2 is SQIVND (reference sequence). The V gene lost 2 bases and the J gene lost 2 bases, with 12 bases spanning the gap. The CDR3 contains 16 residues.

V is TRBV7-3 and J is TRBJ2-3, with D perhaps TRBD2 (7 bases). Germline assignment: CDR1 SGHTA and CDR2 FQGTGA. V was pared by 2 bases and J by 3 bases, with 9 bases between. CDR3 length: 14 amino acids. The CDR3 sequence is CASSLRGATDTQYF. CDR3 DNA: TGTGCCAGCAGCTTACGGGGGGCAACAGATACGCAGTATTTT.

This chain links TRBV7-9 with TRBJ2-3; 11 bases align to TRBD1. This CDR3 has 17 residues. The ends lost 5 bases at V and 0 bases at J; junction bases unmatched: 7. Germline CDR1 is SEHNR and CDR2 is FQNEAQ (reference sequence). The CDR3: CASSPGTGGSSTDTQYF. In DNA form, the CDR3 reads TGTGCCAGCAGCCCCGGGACAGGGGGATCTAGCACAGATACGCAGTATTTT.

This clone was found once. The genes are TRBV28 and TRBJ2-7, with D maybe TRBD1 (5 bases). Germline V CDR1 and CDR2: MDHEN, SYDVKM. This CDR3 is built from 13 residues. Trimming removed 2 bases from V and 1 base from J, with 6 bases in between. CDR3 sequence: CASSLPGSYEQYF. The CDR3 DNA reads TGTGCCAGCAGTTTACCAGGGTCCTACGAGCAGTACTTC.

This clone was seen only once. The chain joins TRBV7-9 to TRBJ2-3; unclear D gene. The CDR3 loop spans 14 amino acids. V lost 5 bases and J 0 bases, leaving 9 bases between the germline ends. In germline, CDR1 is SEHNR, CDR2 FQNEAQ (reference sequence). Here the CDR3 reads CASSLSQSTDTQYF. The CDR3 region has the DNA TGTGCCAGCAGCCTATCCCAGAGCACAGATACGCAGTATTTT. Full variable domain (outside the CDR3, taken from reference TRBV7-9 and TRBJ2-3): DTGVSQNPRHKITKRGQNVTFRCDPISEHNRLYWYRQTLGQGPEFLTYFQNEAQLEKSRLLSDRFSAERPKGSFSTLEIQRTEQGDSAMYLCASSLSQSTDTQYFGPGTRLTVL.

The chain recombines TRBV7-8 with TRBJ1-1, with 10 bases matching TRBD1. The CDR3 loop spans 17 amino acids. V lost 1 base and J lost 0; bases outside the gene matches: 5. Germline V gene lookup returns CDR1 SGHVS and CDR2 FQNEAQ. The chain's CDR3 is CASSLERQGALNTEAFF. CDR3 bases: TGTGCCAGCAGCTTAGAGAGACAGGGGGCCTTGAACACTGAAGCTTTCTTT.